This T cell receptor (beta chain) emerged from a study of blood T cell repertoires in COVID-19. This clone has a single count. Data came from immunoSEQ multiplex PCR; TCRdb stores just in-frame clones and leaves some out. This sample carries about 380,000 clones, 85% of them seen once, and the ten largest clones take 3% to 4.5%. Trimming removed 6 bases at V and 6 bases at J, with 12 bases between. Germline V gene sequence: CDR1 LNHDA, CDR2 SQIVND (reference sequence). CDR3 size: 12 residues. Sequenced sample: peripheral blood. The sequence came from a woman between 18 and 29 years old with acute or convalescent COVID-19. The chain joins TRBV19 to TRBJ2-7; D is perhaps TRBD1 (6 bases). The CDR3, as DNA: TGTGCCAGTAGCGGGACATTAGGCGAGCAGTACTTC. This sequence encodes CASSGTLGEQYF. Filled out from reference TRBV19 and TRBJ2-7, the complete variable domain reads DGGITQSPKYLFRKEGQNVTLSCEQNLNHDAMYWYRQDPGQGLRLIYYSQIVNDFQKGDIAEGYSVSREKKESFPLTVTSAQKNPTAFYLCASSGTLGEQYFGPGTRLTVT.